The rows below give T cell receptor beta chains drawn from one sample of a study of shared clonotypes between healthy human individuals. Generated by immunoSEQ multiplex PCR, the TCRdb table keeps only in-frame clones and is missing some. The table includes 1.5 million to 2.5 million clones, about 95% detected once. The sample was naive CD8+ T cells sorted from blood. These receptors came from a man aged 18 to 30 in good health. The CDR3 runs from the conserved cysteine through the conserved F or W. Fields, in order: J gene, V gene, clone size, D gene, CDR3 DNA, CDR3 protein. The D gene is left open where the match is weak. Clone size is given for some rows only: seen once, a few or many times, or a class if the clone is expanded.

TRBJ2-1	TRBV5-1	NA	NA	TGCGCCAGCAGCTTCGGGGGAGTTTTATACAATGAGCAGTTCTTC	CASSFGGVLYNEQFF
TRBJ2-1	TRBV6-5	NA	NA	TGTGCCAGCAGTTACTCGTTGGGGGAATCCTACAATGAGCAGTTCTTC	CASSYSLGESYNEQFF
TRBJ2-7	TRBV27	NA	NA	TGTGCCAGCAGTTTAAATCCCCAGGGACTCTACGAGCAGTACTTC	CASSLNPQGLYEQYF
TRBJ1-2	TRBV14	NA	NA	TGTGCCAGCAGCCAAGATCGGGGACACTGGAATGGCTACACCTTC	CASSQDRGHWNGYTF
TRBJ2-7	TRBV7-6	NA	NA	TGTGCCAGCAGCTTAGCGGTGGGGGGCGAGCAGTACTTC	CASSLAVGGEQYF
TRBJ1-3	TRBV2	NA	NA	TGTGCCAGCAGTGAATGGCGAAGCTCTGGAAACACCATATATTTT	CASSEWRSSGNTIYF
TRBJ2-3	TRBV13	NA	TRBD2	TGTGCCAGCAGCGCCACTAGCCCGGGACTAGCGGGGGGTCCCACAGATACGCAGTATTTT	CASSATSPGLAGGPTDTQYF
TRBJ2-3	TRBV27	once	TRBD1	TGTGCCAGCAGTTCCCAGGGGGTCAGAAGCACAGATACGCAGTATTTT	CASSSQGVRSTDTQYF
TRBJ2-5	TRBV7-9	NA	TRBD1	TGTGCCAGCAGCCCGAGGACAGGTTCAGGGGAGACCCAGTACTTC	CASSPRTGSGETQYF
TRBJ1-2	TRBV4-3	NA	NA	TGCGCCAGCAGCCAAGGGGCCGGGGGCTACACCTTC	CASSQGAGGYTF
TRBJ2-1	TRBV5-6	NA	NA	TGTGCCAGCAGCCTAACCCCATACAATGAGCAGTTCTTC	CASSLTPYNEQFF
TRBJ1-1	TRBV25-1	NA	TRBD1	TGTGCCAGCAGTTTCTCCCCGGGACAGGGGATTGGAGGCACTGAAGCTTTCTTT	CASSFSPGQGIGGTEAFF
TRBJ1-1	TRBV11-1	NA	NA	TGTGCCAGCAGCTTTGGGTCAACGAACACTGAAGCTTTCTTT	CASSFGSTNTEAFF
TRBJ2-7	TRBV5-1	once	TRBD1	TGCGCCAGCAGCTCCGGACAGGCGGCCTACGAGCAGTACTTC	CASSSGQAAYEQYF
TRBJ2-1	TRBV29-1	NA	TRBD2	TGCAGCGTGGAAGCGTCTAGCGGGGGGGCCTATGAGCAGTTCTTC	CSVEASSGGAYEQFF
TRBJ2-2	TRBV30	NA	NA	TGTGCCTGGAACATGGACACCGGGGAGCTGTTTTTT	CAWNMDTGELFF
TRBJ1-5	TRBV4-1	NA	TRBD1	TGCGCCAGCAGCCTTCGGACAGGCTTTCAGCCCCAGCATTTT	CASSLRTGFQPQHF
TRBJ2-3	TRBV4-3	NA	TRBD2	TGCGCCAGCAGCCAAGGTCCTAGCGGCTACACAGATACGCAGTATTTT	CASSQGPSGYTDTQYF
TRBJ2-2	TRBV4-3	NA	NA	TGCGCCAGCAGCCAAGATGTCGATAGCGGAATGAACACCGGGGAGCTGTTTTTT	CASSQDVDSGMNTGELFF
TRBJ2-7	TRBV29-1	NA	NA	TGCAGCGTTGTCGGGCAGGGTGGGGAGCAGTACTTC	CSVVGQGGEQYF
TRBJ2-3	TRBV27	NA	TRBD2	TGTGCCAGCAGTTTTTTAGCGGGATCCTTCACAGATACGCAGTATTTT	CASSFLAGSFTDTQYF
TRBJ1-1	TRBV5-1	NA	NA	TGCGCCAGCAGCTTGGCCTTCGGCTCTGAAGCTTTCTTT	CASSLAFGSEAFF
TRBJ2-5	TRBV7-9	NA	NA	TGTGCCAGCAGCTCCGGGACTCGAGCGGGCGAGACCCAGTACTTC	CASSSGTRAGETQYF